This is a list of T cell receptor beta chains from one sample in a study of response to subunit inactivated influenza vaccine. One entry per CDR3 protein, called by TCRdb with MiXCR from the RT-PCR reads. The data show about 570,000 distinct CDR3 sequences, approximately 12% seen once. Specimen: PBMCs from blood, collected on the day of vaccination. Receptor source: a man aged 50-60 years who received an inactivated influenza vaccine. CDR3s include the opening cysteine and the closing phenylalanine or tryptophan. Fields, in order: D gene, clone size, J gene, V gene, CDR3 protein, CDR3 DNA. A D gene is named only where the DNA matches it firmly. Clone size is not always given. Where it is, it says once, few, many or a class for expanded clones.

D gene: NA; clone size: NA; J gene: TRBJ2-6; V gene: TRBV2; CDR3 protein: CASSEGPMANVLTF; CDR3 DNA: TGTGCCAGCAGTGAAGGGCCTATGGCCAACGTCCTGACTTTC
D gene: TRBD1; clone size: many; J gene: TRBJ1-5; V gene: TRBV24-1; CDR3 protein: CATSDPGQGSQPQHF; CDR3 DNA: TGTGCCACCAGTGATCCGGGACAGGGGAGTCAGCCCCAGCATTTT
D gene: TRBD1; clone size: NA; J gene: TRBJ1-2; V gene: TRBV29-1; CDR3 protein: CSVEDRGQGGDYGYTF; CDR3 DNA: TGCAGCGTTGAAGATCGGGGACAGGGTGGGGACTATGGCTACACCTTC
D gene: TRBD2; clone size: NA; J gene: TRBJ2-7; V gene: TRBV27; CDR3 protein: CASRLAGGYEQYF; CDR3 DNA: TGTGCCAGCAGGCTAGCGGGGGGCTACGAGCAGTACTTC
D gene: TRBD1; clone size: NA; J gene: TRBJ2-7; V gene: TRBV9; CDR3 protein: CASSVDGTGLIYEQYF; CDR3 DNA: TGTGCCAGCAGCGTAGACGGGACAGGGTTGATCTACGAGCAGTACTTC
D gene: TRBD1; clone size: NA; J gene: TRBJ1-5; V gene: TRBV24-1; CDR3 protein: CATSDPQGAPNQPQHF; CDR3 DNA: TGTGCCACCAGTGACCCCCAGGGGGCCCCCAATCAGCCCCAGCATTTT
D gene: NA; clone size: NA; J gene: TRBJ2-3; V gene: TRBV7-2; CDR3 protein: CASSLDGVRTDTQYF; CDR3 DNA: TGTGCCAGCAGCTTAGACGGGGTCCGCACAGATACGCAGTATTTT
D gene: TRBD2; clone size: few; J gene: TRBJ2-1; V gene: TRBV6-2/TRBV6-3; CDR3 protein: CASTLDGGSGHNEQFF; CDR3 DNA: TGTGCCAGCACCCTTGATGGCGGGAGTGGACACAATGAGCAGTTCTTC
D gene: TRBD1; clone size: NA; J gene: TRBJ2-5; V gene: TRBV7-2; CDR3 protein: CASSLGSRDRVRETQYF; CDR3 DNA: TGTGCCAGCAGCTTAGGGTCGAGGGACAGGGTTAGGGAGACCCAGTACTTC
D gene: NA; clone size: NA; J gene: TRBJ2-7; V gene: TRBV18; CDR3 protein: CASSPGASSYEQYF; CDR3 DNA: TGTGCCAGCTCGCCAGGGGCCAGCTCCTACGAGCAGTACTTC
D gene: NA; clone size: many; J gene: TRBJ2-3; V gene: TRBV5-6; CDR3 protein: CASSFGAQDTDTQYF; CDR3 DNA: TGTGCCAGCAGCTTTGGGGCGCAAGACACAGATACGCAGTATTTT
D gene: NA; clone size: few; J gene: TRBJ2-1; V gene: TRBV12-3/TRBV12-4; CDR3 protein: CASSPAGQFNEQFF; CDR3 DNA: TGTGCCAGCAGTCCCGCAGGACAGTTTAATGAGCAGTTCTTC
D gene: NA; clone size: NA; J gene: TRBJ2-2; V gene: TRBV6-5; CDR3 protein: CASSLRAAQGAGELFF; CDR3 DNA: TGTGCCAGCAGCTTAAGGGCGGCCCAAGGGGCCGGGGAGCTGTTTTTT
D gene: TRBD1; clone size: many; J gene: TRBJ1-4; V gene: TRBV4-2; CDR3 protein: CASSQHSRDRDEKLFF; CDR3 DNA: TGTGCCAGCAGCCAACACTCTCGGGACAGGGATGAAAAACTGTTTTTT
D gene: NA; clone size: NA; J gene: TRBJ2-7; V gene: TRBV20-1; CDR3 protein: CSARDQGGHYEQYF; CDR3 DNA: TGCAGTGCTAGAGATCAAGGAGGGCACTACGAGCAGTACTTC
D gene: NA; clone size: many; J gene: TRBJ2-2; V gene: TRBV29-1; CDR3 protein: CSVRAGTANTGELFF; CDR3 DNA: TGCAGCGTTCGGGCAGGGACGGCGAACACCGGGGAGCTGTTTTTT
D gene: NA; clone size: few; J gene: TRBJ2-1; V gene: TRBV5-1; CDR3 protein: CASSLAPSNEQFF; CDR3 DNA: TGCGCCAGCAGCTTGGCCCCATCCAATGAGCAGTTCTTC
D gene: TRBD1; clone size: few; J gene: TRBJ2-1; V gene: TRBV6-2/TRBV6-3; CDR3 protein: CASSYSRGTGSYNEQFF; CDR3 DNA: TGTGCCAGCAGTTACTCGAGAGGGACAGGGAGTTACAATGAGCAGTTCTTC
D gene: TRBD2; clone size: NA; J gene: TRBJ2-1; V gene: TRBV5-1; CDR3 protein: CASSPLAGGGNNEQFF; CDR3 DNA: TGCGCCAGCAGCCCGTTAGCGGGGGGGGGTAACAATGAGCAGTTCTTC
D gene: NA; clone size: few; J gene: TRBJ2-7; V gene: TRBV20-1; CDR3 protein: CSARGGVAYEQYF; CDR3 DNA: TGCAGTGCTAGAGGAGGGGTCGCCTACGAGCAGTACTTC
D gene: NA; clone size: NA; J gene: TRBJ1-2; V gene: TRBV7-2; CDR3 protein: CASSLAPGEGGYTF; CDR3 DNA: TGTGCCAGCAGCTTAGCGCCAGGGGAGGGAGGCTACACCTTC
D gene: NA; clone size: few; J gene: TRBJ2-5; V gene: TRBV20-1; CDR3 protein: CSARGFGYRARETQYF; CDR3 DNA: TGCAGTGCTAGAGGCTTCGGGTACAGGGCCAGGGAGACCCAGTACTTC
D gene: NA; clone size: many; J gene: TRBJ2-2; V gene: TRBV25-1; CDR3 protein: CASSEQGRNTGELFF; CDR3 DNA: TGTGCCAGCAGTGAACAGGGAAGGAACACCGGGGAGCTGTTTTTT
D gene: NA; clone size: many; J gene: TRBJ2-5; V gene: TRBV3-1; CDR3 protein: CASSRGLETQYF; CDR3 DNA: TGTGCCAGCAGCCGGGGCCTAGAGACCCAGTACTTC
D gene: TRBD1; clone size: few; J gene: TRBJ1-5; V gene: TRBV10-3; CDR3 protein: CAISGTGGRQPQHF; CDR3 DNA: TGTGCCATCAGTGGGACAGGGGGCCGACAGCCCCAGCATTTT
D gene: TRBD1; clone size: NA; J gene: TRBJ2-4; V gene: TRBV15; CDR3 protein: CATSLRTGGQNIQYF; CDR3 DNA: TGTGCCACCAGCCTAAGGACAGGGGGCCAAAACATTCAGTACTTC
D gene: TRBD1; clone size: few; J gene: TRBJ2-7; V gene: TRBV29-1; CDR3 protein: CSVIGTGTGAYEQYF; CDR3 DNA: TGCAGCGTGATCGGCACCGGGACAGGGGCTTACGAGCAGTACTTC
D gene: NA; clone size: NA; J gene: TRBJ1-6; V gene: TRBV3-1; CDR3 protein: CASSQDWGSPLHF; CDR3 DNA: TGTGCCAGCAGCCAAGATTGGGGCTCACCCCTCCACTTT
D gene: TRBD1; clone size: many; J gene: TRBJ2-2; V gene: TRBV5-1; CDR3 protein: CASSSAGTANTGELFF; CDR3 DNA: TGCGCCAGCAGCTCCGCCGGGACAGCGAACACCGGGGAGCTGTTTTTT
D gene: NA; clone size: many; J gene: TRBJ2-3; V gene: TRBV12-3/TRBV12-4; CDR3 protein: CASRAPDTDTQYF; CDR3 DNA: TGTGCCAGCAGGGCACCAGACACAGATACGCAGTATTTT
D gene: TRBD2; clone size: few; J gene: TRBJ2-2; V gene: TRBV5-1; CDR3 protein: CASSLSLAGDGELFF; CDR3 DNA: TGCGCCAGCAGCTTGTCTCTAGCGGGAGACGGGGAGCTGTTTTTT
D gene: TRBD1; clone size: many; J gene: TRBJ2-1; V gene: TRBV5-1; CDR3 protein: CASSWGQSSSYNEQFF; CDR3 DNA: TGCGCCAGCAGCTGGGGACAGTCCAGTTCCTACAATGAGCAGTTCTTC
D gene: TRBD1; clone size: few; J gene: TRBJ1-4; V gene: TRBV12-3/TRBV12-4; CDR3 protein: CASSSSDRFEKLFF; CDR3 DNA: TGTGCCAGCAGTTCCTCGGACAGGTTTGAAAAACTGTTTTTT
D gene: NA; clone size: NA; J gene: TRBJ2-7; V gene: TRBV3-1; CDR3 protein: CASSPGDWRSAYEQYF; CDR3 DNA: TGTGCCAGCAGCCCAGGGGACTGGCGGAGCGCCTACGAGCAGTACTTC
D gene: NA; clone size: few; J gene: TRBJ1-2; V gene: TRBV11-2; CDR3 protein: CASSLGGGSSGYTF; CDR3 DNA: TGTGCCAGCAGCTTAGGTGGAGGGTCGTCGGGCTACACCTTC
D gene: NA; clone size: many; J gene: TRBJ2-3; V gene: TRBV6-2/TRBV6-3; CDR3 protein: CASSISHPTDTQYF; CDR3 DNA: TGTGCCAGCAGTATTAGCCACCCCACAGATACGCAGTATTTT
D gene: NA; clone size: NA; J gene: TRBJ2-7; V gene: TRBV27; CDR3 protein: CASSPMVSRSAYEQYF; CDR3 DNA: TGTGCCAGCAGTCCGATGGTGAGCAGGAGCGCCTACGAGCAGTACTTC
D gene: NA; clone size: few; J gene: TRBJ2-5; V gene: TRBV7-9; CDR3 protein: CASSHTADWPQETQYF; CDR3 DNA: TGTGCCAGCAGCCACACAGCGGACTGGCCCCAAGAGACCCAGTACTTC
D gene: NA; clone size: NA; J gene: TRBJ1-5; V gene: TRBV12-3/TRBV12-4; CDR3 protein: CASRTGSDQPQHF; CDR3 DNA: TGTGCCAGCAGAACGGGATCTGATCAGCCCCAGCATTTT
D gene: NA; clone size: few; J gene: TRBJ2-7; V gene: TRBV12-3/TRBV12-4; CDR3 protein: CASKYGIYEQYF; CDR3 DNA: TGTGCCAGCAAATACGGGATCTACGAGCAGTACTTC
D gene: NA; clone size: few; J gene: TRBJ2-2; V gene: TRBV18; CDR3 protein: CASSPYSRPTPGELFF; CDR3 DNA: TGTGCCAGCTCACCCTACTCCCGGCCCACCCCCGGGGAGCTGTTTTTT
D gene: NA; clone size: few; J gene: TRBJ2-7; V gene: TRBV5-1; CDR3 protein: CASSYDRAEQYF; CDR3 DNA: TGCGCCAGCAGCTACGATAGGGCCGAGCAGTACTTC
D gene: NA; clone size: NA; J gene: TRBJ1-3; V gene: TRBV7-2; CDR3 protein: CASSLYVQGSGNTIYF; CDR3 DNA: TGTGCCAGCAGCCTATACGTCCAAGGGTCTGGAAACACCATATATTTT
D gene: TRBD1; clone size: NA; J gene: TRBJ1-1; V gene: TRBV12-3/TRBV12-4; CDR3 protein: CASRGQHAEAFF; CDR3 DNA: TGTGCCAGCAGGGGACAGCACGCTGAAGCTTTCTTT
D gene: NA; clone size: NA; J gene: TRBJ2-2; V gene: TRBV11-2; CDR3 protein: CASSLLGVNTGELFF; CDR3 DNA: TGTGCCAGCAGCCTTTTAGGGGTAAACACCGGGGAGCTGTTTTTT
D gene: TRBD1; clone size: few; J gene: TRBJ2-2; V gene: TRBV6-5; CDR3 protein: CASSTTGGRRTGELFF; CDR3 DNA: TGTGCCAGCAGTACTACAGGGGGGCGGCGTACCGGGGAGCTGTTTTTT
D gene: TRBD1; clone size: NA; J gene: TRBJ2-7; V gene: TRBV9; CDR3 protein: CASSVGTGEQYF; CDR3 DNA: TGTGCCAGCAGCGTAGGGACAGGGGAGCAGTACTTC
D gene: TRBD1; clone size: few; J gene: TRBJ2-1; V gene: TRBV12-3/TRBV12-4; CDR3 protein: CASRQDRAAYNEQFF; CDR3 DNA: TGTGCCAGCAGACAGGACAGGGCGGCCTACAATGAGCAGTTCTTC
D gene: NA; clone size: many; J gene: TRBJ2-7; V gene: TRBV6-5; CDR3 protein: CASSYSKGTYEQYF; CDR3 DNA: TGTGCCAGCAGTTACTCGAAGGGGACCTACGAGCAGTACTTC
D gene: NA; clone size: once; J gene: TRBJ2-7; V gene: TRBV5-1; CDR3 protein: CASLPFAGGYEQYF; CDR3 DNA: TGCGCCAGCCTACCATTCGCCGGAGGGTACGAGCAGTACTTC
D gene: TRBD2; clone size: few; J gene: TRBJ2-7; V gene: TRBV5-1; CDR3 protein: CASSWGLAGRSGEQYF; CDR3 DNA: TGCGCCAGCAGCTGGGGACTAGCGGGGCGTTCGGGCGAGCAGTACTTC